The T cell receptor beta chain under discussion was sequenced for a study of somatic mutations in cytotoxic T cells in rheumatoid arthritis. About the research overall: Nearly 100% purity was obtained when some V beta antibody-stained T-cell populations were flow-sorted; these included V beta1+ cells sequenced for TCRB.

About this clone: The antigen is undetermined.

Clones were sequenced by immunoSEQ multiplex PCR, and TCRdb holds only the in-frame ones, with some missing. The table has about 10,000 clones, around 81% seen once. General study points: Among patients with rheumatoid arthritis, but not healthy controls, CD8+ clonality increased with age. Each of about an eighth of the roughly 60 patients had a largest CD8+ clone that made up more than 20% of CD8+ cells. Antigen specificity of the expanded CD8+ clones was not determined.

This CDR3 has 16 residues. Trimming took 4 bases from V and 4 from J; bases not matched to a gene: 9. Germline V gene sequence: CDR1 LGHNA, CDR2 YSLEER. The source material was CD8+ T cells sorted from blood. This chain uses TRBV4-3 with TRBJ1-4; 7 bases are shared with TRBD1. This TCR was recovered from a woman between 50 and 59 years old in good health. The CDR3 loop is CASSRLTGDVNEKLFF. For the CDR3, the DNA is TGCGCCAGCAGCCGACTTACAGGGGACGTTAATGAAAAACTGTTTTTT.